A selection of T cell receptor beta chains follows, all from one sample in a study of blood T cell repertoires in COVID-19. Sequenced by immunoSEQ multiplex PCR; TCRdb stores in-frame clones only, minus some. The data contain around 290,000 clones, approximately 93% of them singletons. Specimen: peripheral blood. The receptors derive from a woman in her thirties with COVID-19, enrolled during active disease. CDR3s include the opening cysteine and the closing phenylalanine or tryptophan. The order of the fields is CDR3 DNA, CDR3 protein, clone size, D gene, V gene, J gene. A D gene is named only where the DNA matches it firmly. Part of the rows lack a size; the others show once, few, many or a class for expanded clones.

TGTGCCAGCAGCGCCGAACGGACAGTACATGAGCAGTTCTTC	CASSAERTVHEQFF	NA	NA	TRBV9	TRBJ2-1
TGTGCCAGCAGTGCCACCGGGACAAGAGAGACCCAGTACTTC	CASSATGTRETQYF	NA	NA	TRBV2	TRBJ2-5
TGTGCCAGTAGTATCGGGAGGGGGAGGGACACCGGGGAGCTGTTTTTT	CASSIGRGRDTGELFF	NA	TRBD2	TRBV19	TRBJ2-2
TGTGCCAGCTCACCACTCAGGGATTCTAACTATGGCTACACCTTC	CASSPLRDSNYGYTF	NA	NA	TRBV18	TRBJ1-2
TGTGCCAGTAGTATAGGAAGAAGCGGGAGTTCAGGAGAGACCCAGTACTTC	CASSIGRSGSSGETQYF	NA	TRBD2	TRBV19	TRBJ2-5
TGTGCCAGCTCACCCTTAGGTAGGACTAGCGACTACGAGCAGTACTTC	CASSPLGRTSDYEQYF	NA	TRBD2	TRBV18	TRBJ2-7
TGTGCCAGCAACCCGGGACAGGGTACGGGCGAGCAGTACTTC	CASNPGQGTGEQYF	NA	TRBD1	TRBV28	TRBJ2-7
TGCGCCAGCAGCCAAGAAAGGGGGGGTACCGGGGAGCTGTTTTTT	CASSQERGGTGELFF	NA	NA	TRBV4-1	TRBJ2-2
TGTGCCAGCAGCCAAACCGGGACAGTGAACACTGAAGCTTTCTTT	CASSQTGTVNTEAFF	once	TRBD1	TRBV3-1/TRBV3-2	TRBJ1-1
TGTGCCAGCAGCCAAGAAACGGCGGGAGGGCCATACGAGCAGTACTTC	CASSQETAGGPYEQYF	NA	TRBD2	TRBV3-1/TRBV3-2	TRBJ2-7
TGTGCCAGCAGCTTCCCGACAGGGGAGGCCTACGAGCAGTACTTC	CASSFPTGEAYEQYF	NA	TRBD1	TRBV7-4	TRBJ2-7
TGTGCCAGCAGCCAAGGAGGGTTTAATTCACCCCTCCACTTT	CASSQGGFNSPLHF	NA	NA	TRBV3-1/TRBV3-2	TRBJ1-6
TGTGCCAGCAGCTTAGGAGGCCTAGAGTACGAGCAGTACTTC	CASSLGGLEYEQYF	NA	NA	TRBV7-3	TRBJ2-7
TGTGCCAGCAGCTCGGGACTAGCGGGAGTTGGAACCGGGGAGCTGTTTTTT	CASSSGLAGVGTGELFF	NA	TRBD2	TRBV9	TRBJ2-2
TGCGCCAGCAGCTTAACTAGCGGGAGGGCGAGCACCGGGGAGCTGTTTTTT	CASSLTSGRASTGELFF	NA	TRBD2	TRBV5-1	TRBJ2-2
TGTGCCAGCATGGCGTATGGAGTTTACAATGAGCAGTTCTTC	CASMAYGVYNEQFF	NA	NA	TRBV28	TRBJ2-1
TGTGCCAGCAGTCTCCTCAGTATAGGTATCCAGGTTTTT	CASSLLSIGIQVF	NA	NA	TRBV12-3/TRBV12-4	TRBJ1-4
TGTGCCAGCACTAACCCCCAAGAGACCCAGTACTTC	CASTNPQETQYF	NA	NA	TRBV6-5	TRBJ2-5
TGTGCCAGCAGCAAAAGACCTTTGGAGAAACCCTCCTACAATGAGCAGTTCTTC	CASSKRPLEKPSYNEQFF	NA	NA	TRBV21-1	TRBJ2-1
TGTGCCAGCAGCCAAGAGAGAACAGCCTTTTATAATTCACCCCTCCACTTT	CASSQERTAFYNSPLHF	once	NA	TRBV3-1/TRBV3-2	TRBJ1-6
TGTGCCAGCAGTACAGGGGGTCAGCCCCAGCATTTT	CASSTGGQPQHF	NA	TRBD1	TRBV28	TRBJ1-5
TGTGCCAGCAGCTTACTCGGGGGGGGCTCTGGAAACACCATATATTTT	CASSLLGGGSGNTIYF	NA	NA	TRBV5-4	TRBJ1-3
TGTGCCTGGAGTGTATATGCAGAGGGTAGCAATCAGCCCCAGCATTTT	CAWSVYAEGSNQPQHF	NA	NA	TRBV30	TRBJ1-5
TGTGCCTACCTACAGGGCTCTGGAAACACCATATATTTT	CAYLQGSGNTIYF	NA	NA	TRBV30	TRBJ1-3
TGTGCCACCAGTGAGGCCGGGACTAGCGGGAGTCAAAAACAGTATTTT	CATSEAGTSGSQKQYF	NA	TRBD2	TRBV24-1	TRBJ2-3
TGTGCCAGCAAGTTCGGGACAGGTTTATTAGATGGCTACACCTTC	CASKFGTGLLDGYTF	NA	TRBD1	TRBV6-5	TRBJ1-2
TGCGCCAGCAGCTTGGCTCGGGGGGTGGGCGAGACCCAGTACTTC	CASSLARGVGETQYF	NA	TRBD2	TRBV5-1	TRBJ2-5
TGTGCCAGCAGCTTAGGACCTGTGACTAGCAGGCACGAGCAGTACTTC	CASSLGPVTSRHEQYF	few	TRBD2	TRBV11-2	TRBJ2-7
TGTGCCAGCAGCTTGGCCAGCCAGGGAGGTGCCTACGAGCAGTACTTC	CASSLASQGGAYEQYF	NA	NA	TRBV5-4	TRBJ2-7
TGTGCCAGCAGAACGACAGGGGACCAGCCCCAGCATTTT	CASRTTGDQPQHF	NA	TRBD1	TRBV6-5	TRBJ1-5
TGTGCCAGCAGCCAAGCGCTGGACAGGGAAGCTTTCTTT	CASSQALDREAFF	NA	TRBD1	TRBV4-2	TRBJ1-1
TGTGCCACCAGCAGAGTCGGAGGGAATAGCAATCAGCCCCAGCATTTT	CATSRVGGNSNQPQHF	NA	NA	TRBV15	TRBJ1-5
TGTGCCAGCAGCTTAAGGCGGGGGATAGGGGAGCAGTTCTTC	CASSLRRGIGEQFF	NA	TRBD2	TRBV7-9	TRBJ2-1
TGTGCCAGCAGTTTATTAGGCGGGACTGGCAATGAGCAGTTCTTC	CASSLLGGTGNEQFF	NA	NA	TRBV27	TRBJ2-1
TGTGCCAGCAGCGTATCTGCAGGCGGGCCGTACCAAGAGACCCAGTACTTC	CASSVSAGGPYQETQYF	NA	NA	TRBV9	TRBJ2-5
TGTGCCAGCATTGGCAGGGGCAGGGGCCAAGAGACCCAGTACTTC	CASIGRGRGQETQYF	NA	NA	TRBV28	TRBJ2-5
TGCGCCAGCAGCACATACAGGGGGATGAACACTGAAGCTTTCTTT	CASSTYRGMNTEAFF	NA	TRBD1	TRBV5-1	TRBJ1-1
TGTGCCAGCAGCGTAGAGTCTGGGCAGGCGTCTGAAAAACTGTTTTTT	CASSVESGQASEKLFF	NA	NA	TRBV9	TRBJ1-4
TGTGCCAGCAGCTTAGAAATCTCGGGGGGCGCCGGGGAGCTGTTTTTT	CASSLEISGGAGELFF	NA	NA	TRBV11-1	TRBJ2-2
TGTGCCAGCAGCCACCTACTGGACAGGGGCGGCGAAAAACTGTTTTTT	CASSHLLDRGGEKLFF	NA	TRBD1	TRBV3-1/TRBV3-2	TRBJ1-4
TGTGCCAGCAGCTACGTAGGAGTTGGTGGCTACACCTTC	CASSYVGVGGYTF	NA	NA	TRBV3-1/TRBV3-2	TRBJ1-2
TGTGCCAGCAGCCAAGATGAGCCCCCCTACGAGCAGTACTTC	CASSQDEPPYEQYF	NA	NA	TRBV4-2	TRBJ2-7
TGTGCCAGTAGTATTCTTACGGGATCGAACACCGGGGAGCTGTTTTTT	CASSILTGSNTGELFF	NA	NA	TRBV19	TRBJ2-2
TGTGCCAGCAGCAGACCACAAAGACGTACAATCGACAGGCCCTACAATGAGCAGTTCTTC	CASSRPQRRTIDRPYNEQFF	NA	NA	TRBV21-1	TRBJ2-1
TGTGCCAGCAGTTTCGCGTCTAATTCACCCCTCCACTTT	CASSFASNSPLHF	NA	NA	TRBV7-8	TRBJ1-6
TGTGCCACCAGCAGAGATTACGGTGAGGCTTTCTTT	CATSRDYGEAFF	NA	NA	TRBV15	TRBJ1-1
TGTGCCAGCAGTTTCGGACTAGCGGGAGGGCCAAATGAGCAGTTCTTC	CASSFGLAGGPNEQFF	NA	TRBD2	TRBV28	TRBJ2-1
TGTGCCAGCAGCCAAGTCCAAGTAGCGGGTGTGACCTACGAGCAGTACTTC	CASSQVQVAGVTYEQYF	NA	TRBD2	TRBV4-2	TRBJ2-7
TGTGCCAGCAGTACCGCCGGGACAGGGGATGAAAAACTGTTTTTT	CASSTAGTGDEKLFF	NA	TRBD1	TRBV28	TRBJ1-4
TGTGCCAGCAGCTTGATGAGCCAACGCACAGATACGCAGTATTTT	CASSLMSQRTDTQYF	NA	NA	TRBV5-4	TRBJ2-3
TGTGCCTGGAGTGTCCAGGGCCTGGCGAGCAATCAGCCCCAGCATTTT	CAWSVQGLASNQPQHF	NA	NA	TRBV30	TRBJ1-5
TGCGCCAGCAGCCCCCCAAGCGGGAGATGGCAAGAGACCCAGTACTTC	CASSPPSGRWQETQYF	NA	TRBD2	TRBV5-1	TRBJ2-5